This T cell receptor (beta chain) was observed in a study of Tregs in tolerant kidney transplant recipients. Clones were sequenced by immunoSEQ multiplex PCR, and TCRdb holds only the in-frame ones, with some missing. Of around 52,000 clones in the sample, around four fifths are singletons; the top ten hold about 5.5%. Study results and caveats: The most relevant donor-specific Treg TCRbeta repertoire apparently came from expansion with activated donor B cells. No direct test of biological reproducibility was done here. Few patients were studied, so findings need validation in larger groups.

The CDR3 consists of 15 residues. Germline CDR1 and CDR2: LGHNA and YSLEER. Losses at the gene ends were 4 bases for V and 5 bases for J; bases not matched to a gene: 7. This clone was seen a few times. Its antigen is not identified. The sequence derives from a human donor in good health. The genes are TRBV4-3 and TRBJ2-5; 10 positions match TRBD1. Material for sequencing was CD4+ T cells from blood. The chain's CDR3 is CASSLNGQGGETQYF. The DNA for the CDR3 is TGCGCCAGCAGCCTAAACGGACAGGGGGGTGAGACCCAGTACTTC.